Presented here are 8 T cell receptor beta chains from one specimen sequenced in a study of shared clonotypes between healthy human individuals. Terminally differentiated effector memory CD45RA+ cells were left out of the naive CD8 fraction, which was CD45RO-negative and positively selected for CCR7. This table comes from immunoSEQ multiplex PCR, and its TCRdb copy is limited to in-frame clones, with some not included. The sample holds approximately 650,000 clones, about 95% seen once. The source material was naive CD8+ T cells sorted from blood. The origin of the receptors is a woman aged 30 to 39 in good health.

This chain connects TRBV10-3 to TRBJ1-1; possibly TRBD1 for D (6 bases). The CDR3 runs 12 residues. Germline V gives CDR1 ENHRY, CDR2 SYGVKD. V lost 8 bases, J lost 8 bases, and 15 bases lay in between. CDR3 nucleotides: TGTGCCATCTCCGAGACAGGTCTAGAAGCTTTCTTT. This sequence encodes CAISETGLEAFF.

The J gene is TRBJ2-7, the V gene TRBV7-6; 7 nucleotides match TRBD1. The germline V gene has CDR1 SGHVS and CDR2 FNYEAQ. The V segment lost 4 bases and the J segment 0 bases; nucleotides outside the gene matches: 6. The CDR3 runs 15 residues. This chain's CDR3 is CASSSGTATSYEQYF. The CDR3 nucleotides are TGTGCCAGCAGCTCCGGGACAGCGACCTCCTACGAGCAGTACTTC.

The chain uses TRBV27 and TRBJ2-3, with 9 bases aligning to TRBD2. Looked up from germline, CDR1 is MNHEY and CDR2 is SMNVEV (reference sequence). The CDR3 totals 16 residues. V dropped 6 bases and J dropped 5; count of bases not matched to a gene: 12. CDR3: CASSPGIAGVGDTQYF. The CDR3 nucleotides read TGTGCCAGCAGCCCGGGGATAGCGGGAGTAGGAGATACGCAGTATTTT.

The chain recombines TRBV5-6 with TRBJ2-7, with unresolved D. Trimming removed 2 bases at V and 3 bases at J, with 12 bases between. The CDR3 contains 14 residues. Looked up from germline, CDR1 is SGHDT and CDR2 is YYEEEE. The CDR3 region has the DNA TGTGCCAGCAGCTTTACGTCGGCGGTCTACGAGCAGTACTTC. Translating gives CASSFTSAVYEQYF. The full variable domain, its missing parts supplied by reference TRBV5-6 and TRBJ2-7, is DAGVTQSPTHLIKTRGQQVTLRCSPKSGHDTVSWYQQALGQGPQFIFQYYEEEERQRGNFPDRFSGHQFPNYSSELNVNALLLGDSALYLCASSFTSAVYEQYFGPGTRLTVT.

The chain links TRBV25-1 to TRBJ2-7, with TRBD2 as a possible D gene (6 bases). Germline V gene lookup returns CDR1 MGHDK and CDR2 SYGVNS. The CDR3 covers 14 residues. The germline V and J ends were trimmed by 8 bases and 1 base, with 15 bases remaining between them. The CDR3 sequence: CASAESGTSYEQYF. The DNA of the CDR3 is TGTGCCAGCGCCGAATCAGGGACTTCCTACGAGCAGTACTTC.

The rearrangement links TRBV29-1 to TRBJ1-2; perhaps TRBD1 as D (6 bases). Trimming removed 6 bases from V and 9 bases from J, with 20 bases in between. This CDR3 has 13 amino acids. Germline V lookup: CDR1 SQVTM, CDR2 ANQGSEA. The CDR3 nucleotides read TGCAGCGTCCCTAATACAGGGCAGGGGAGCTACACCTTC. It codes for CSVPNTGQGSYTF.

The rearrangement joins TRBV10-3 to TRBJ2-6, with TRBD1 matching 7 bases. The CDR3 is made up of 16 amino acids. The germline CDR1 and CDR2 sequences are ENHRY and SYGVKD. V lost 3 bases to trimming and J lost 0 bases; unmatched junction nucleotides: 2. DNA for the CDR3: TGTGCCATCAGTGAAAGGACAGGCTCTGGGGCCAACGTCCTGACTTTC. Translated: CAISERTGSGANVLTF.

This clone was observed once. V gene TRBV7-9 combines with J gene TRBJ1-2, with TRBD1 matching 8 bases. The CDR3 extends over 14 amino acids. Germline V lookup: CDR1 SEHNR, CDR2 FQNEAQ (reference sequence). The V gene end was trimmed by 1 base and the J gene end by 8 bases; junction bases not matched to a gene: 6. CDR3 region: CASSLVVTGVGYTF. CDR3 bases: TGTGCCAGCAGCTTAGTAGTGACAGGGGTAGGCTACACCTTC.